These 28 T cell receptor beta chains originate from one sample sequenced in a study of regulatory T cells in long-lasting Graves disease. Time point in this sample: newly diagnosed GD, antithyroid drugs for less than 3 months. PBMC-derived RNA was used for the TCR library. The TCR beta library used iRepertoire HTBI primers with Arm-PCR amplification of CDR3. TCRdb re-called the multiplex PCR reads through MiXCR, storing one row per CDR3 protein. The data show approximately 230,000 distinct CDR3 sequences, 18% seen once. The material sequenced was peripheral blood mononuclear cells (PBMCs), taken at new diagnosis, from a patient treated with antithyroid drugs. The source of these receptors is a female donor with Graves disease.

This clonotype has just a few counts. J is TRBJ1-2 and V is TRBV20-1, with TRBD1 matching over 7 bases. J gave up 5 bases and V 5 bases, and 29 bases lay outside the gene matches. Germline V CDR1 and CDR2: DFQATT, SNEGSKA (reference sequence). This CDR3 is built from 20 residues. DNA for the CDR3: TGCAGTGCTGAATCACCGGGACAGAGGCCCTCACCTCCCTTGCGATATGGCTACACCTTC. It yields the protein CSAESPGQRPSPPLRYGYTF.

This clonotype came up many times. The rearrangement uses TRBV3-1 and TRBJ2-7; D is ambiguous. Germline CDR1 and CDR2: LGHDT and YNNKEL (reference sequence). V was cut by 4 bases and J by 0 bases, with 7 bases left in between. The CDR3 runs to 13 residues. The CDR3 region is CASSRPSSYEQYF. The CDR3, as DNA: TGTGCCAGCAGCCGTCCTAGCTCCTACGAGCAGTACTTC.

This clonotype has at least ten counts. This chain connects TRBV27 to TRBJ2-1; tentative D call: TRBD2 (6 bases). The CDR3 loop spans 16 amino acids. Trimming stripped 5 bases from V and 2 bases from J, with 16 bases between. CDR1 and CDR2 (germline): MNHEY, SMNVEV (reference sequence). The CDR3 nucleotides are TGTGCCAGCAGTCCTCCCCCGGAGGGAGCCTACAATGAGCAGTTCTTC. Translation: CASSPPPEGAYNEQFF.

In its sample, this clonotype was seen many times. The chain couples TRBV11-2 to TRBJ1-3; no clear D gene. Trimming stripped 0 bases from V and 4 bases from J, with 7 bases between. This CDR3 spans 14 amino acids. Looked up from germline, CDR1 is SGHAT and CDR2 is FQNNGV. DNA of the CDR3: TGTGCCAGCAGCTTAGATCCAGCGGGAAACACCATATATTTT. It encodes CASSLDPAGNTIYF.

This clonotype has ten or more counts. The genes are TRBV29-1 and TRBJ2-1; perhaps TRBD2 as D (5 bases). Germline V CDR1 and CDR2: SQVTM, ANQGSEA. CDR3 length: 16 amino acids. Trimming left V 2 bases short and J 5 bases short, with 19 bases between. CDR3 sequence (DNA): TGCAGCGTTGAATGGGTATCTAGCAGCCCAAACAATGAGCAGTTCTTC. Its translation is CSVEWVSSSPNNEQFF.

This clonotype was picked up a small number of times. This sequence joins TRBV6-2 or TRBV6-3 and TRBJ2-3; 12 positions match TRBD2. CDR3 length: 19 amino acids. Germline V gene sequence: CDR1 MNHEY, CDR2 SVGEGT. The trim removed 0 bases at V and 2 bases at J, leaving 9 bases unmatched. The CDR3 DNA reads TGTGCCAGCAGTTACTCCCCGGGACTAGCGGGTCTTGCCACAGATACGCAGTATTTT. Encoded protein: CASSYSPGLAGLATDTQYF.

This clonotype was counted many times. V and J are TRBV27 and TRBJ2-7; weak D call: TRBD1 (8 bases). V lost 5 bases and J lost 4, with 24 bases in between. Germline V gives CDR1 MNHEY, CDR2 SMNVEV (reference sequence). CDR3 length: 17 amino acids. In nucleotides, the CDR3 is TGTGCCAGCAGTCCATTACTCGGACAGGGAGGGCATTACGAGCAGTACTTC. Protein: CASSPLLGQGGHYEQYF.

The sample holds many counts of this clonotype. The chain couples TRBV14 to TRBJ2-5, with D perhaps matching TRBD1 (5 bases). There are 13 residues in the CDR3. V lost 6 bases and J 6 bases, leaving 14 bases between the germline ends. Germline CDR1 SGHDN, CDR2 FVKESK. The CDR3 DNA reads TGTGCCAGCAGTTTTGGACACGGAAAGACCCAGTACTTC. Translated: CASSFGHGKTQYF.

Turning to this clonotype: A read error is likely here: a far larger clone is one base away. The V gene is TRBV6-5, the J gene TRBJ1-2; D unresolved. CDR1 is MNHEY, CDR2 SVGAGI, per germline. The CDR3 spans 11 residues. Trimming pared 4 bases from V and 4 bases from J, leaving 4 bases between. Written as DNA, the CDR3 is TGTGCCAGCAGTTCCCCCTATGGCTACACCTTC. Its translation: CASSSPYGYTF.

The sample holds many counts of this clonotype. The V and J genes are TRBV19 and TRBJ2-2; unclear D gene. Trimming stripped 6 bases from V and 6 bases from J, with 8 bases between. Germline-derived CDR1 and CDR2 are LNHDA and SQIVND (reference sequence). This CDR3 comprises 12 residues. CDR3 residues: CASRWQAGELFF. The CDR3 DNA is TGTGCCAGTAGGTGGCAAGCCGGGGAGCTGTTTTTT.

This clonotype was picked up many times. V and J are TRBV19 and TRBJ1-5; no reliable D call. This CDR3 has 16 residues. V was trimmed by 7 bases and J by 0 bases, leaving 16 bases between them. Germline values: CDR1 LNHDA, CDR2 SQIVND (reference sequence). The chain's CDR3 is CASTEGSIYSNQPQHF. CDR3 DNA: TGTGCCAGTACGGAGGGCTCAATATATAGCAATCAGCCCCAGCATTTT.

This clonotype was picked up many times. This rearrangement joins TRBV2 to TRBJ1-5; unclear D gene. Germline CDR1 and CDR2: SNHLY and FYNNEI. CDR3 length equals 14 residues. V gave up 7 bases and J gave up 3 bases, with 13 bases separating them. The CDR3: CASTEGGPNQPQHF. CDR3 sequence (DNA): TGTGCCAGCACCGAAGGTGGACCCAATCAGCCCCAGCATTTT.

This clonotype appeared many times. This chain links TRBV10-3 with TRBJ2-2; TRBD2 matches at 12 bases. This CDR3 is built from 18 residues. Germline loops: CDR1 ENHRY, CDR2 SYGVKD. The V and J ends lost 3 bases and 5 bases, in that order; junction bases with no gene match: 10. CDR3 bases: TGTGCCATCAGTGACGGGCTAGCGGGAGGGCCTGCGACCGGGGAGCTGTTTTTT. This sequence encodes CAISDGLAGGPATGELFF.

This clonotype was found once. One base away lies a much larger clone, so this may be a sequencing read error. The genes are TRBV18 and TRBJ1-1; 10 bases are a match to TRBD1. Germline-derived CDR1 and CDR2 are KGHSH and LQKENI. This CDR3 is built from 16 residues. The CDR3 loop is CTSSPLLGQGDTEAFF. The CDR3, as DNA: TGTACCAGCTCACCACTACTCGGACAGGGGGACACTGAAGCTTTCTTT.

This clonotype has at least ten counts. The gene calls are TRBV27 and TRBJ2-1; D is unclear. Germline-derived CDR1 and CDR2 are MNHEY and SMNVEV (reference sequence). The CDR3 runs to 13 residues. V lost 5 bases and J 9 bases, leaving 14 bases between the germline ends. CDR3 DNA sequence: TGTGCCAGCAGTCTCCAGAGGCTGGGTGAGCAGTTCTTC. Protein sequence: CASSLQRLGEQFF.

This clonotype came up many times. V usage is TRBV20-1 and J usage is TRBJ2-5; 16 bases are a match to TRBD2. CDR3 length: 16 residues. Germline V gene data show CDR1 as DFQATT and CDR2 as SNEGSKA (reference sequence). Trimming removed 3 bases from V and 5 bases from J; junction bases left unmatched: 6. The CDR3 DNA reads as TGCAGTGCTAGGGGGACTAGCGGGAGGGCCTTGGAGACCCAGTACTTC. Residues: CSARGTSGRALETQYF.

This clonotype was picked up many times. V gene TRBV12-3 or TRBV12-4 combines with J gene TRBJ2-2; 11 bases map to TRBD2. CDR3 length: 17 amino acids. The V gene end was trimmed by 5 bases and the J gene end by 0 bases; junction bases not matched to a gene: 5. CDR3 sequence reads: CASSQASGRTNTGELFF. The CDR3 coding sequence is TGTGCCAGCAGTCAAGCTAGCGGGAGGACGAACACCGGGGAGCTGTTTTTT.

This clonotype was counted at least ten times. The CDR3 DNA is TGTGCCTCCGATACCTACAATGAGCAGTTCTTC. Its translation: CASDTYNEQFF. The chain combines TRBV30 with TRBJ2-1; D uncertain. Germline values: CDR1 GTSNPN, CDR2 SVGIG (reference sequence). The CDR3 runs to 11 residues. V was pared by 7 bases and J by 2 bases, with 6 bases between.

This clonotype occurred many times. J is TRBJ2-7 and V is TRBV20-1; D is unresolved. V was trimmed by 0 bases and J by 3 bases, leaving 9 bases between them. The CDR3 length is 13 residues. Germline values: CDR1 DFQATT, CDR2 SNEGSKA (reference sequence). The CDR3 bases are TGCAGTGCTAGAGACCCAGGTCTCTACGAGCAGTACTTC. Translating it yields CSARDPGLYEQYF.

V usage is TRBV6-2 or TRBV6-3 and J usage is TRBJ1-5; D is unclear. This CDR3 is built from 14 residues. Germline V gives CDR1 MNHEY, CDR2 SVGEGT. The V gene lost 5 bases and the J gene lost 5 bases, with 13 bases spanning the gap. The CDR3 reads CASSRRPSDQPQHF. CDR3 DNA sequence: TGTGCCAGCAGTCGTCGGCCTTCGGATCAGCCCCAGCATTTT.

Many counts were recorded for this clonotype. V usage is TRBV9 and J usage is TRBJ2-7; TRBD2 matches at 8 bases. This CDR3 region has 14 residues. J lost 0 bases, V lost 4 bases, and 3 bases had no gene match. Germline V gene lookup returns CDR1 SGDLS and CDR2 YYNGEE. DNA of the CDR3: TGTGCCAGCAGCTTAGCGGGGAGCTCCTACGAGCAGTACTTC. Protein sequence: CASSLAGSSYEQYF.

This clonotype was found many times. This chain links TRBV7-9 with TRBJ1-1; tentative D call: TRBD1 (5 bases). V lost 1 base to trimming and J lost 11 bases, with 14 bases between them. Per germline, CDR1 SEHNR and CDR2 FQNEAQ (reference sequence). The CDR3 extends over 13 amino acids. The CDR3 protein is CASSLDPRARAFF. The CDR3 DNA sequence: TGTGCCAGCAGCTTAGATCCCAGGGCACGCGCTTTCTTT.

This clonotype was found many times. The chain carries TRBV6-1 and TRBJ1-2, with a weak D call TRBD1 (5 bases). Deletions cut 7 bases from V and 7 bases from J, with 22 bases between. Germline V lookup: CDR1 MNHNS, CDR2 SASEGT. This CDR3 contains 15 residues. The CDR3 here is CASTLLGQGTSGYTF. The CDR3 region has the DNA TGTGCCAGCACCCTTTTGGGGCAGGGAACATCTGGCTACACCTTC.

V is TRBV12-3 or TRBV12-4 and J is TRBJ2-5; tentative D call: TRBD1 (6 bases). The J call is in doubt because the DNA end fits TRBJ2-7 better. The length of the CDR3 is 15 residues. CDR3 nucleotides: TGTGCCAGCAGTTTGTGGCAGGGGACGTCGTCCGAGCAGTACTTC. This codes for CASSLWQGTSSEQYF.

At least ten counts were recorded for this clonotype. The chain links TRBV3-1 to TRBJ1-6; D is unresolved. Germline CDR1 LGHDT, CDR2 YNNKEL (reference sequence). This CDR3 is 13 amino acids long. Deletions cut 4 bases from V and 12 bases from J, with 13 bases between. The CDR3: CASSRGPVEPLHF. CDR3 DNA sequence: TGTGCCAGCAGCCGAGGTCCAGTGGAACCCCTCCACTTT.

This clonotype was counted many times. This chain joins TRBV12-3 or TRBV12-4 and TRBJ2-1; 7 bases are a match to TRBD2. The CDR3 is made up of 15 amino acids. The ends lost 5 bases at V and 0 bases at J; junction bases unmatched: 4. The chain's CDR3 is CASSRSGTSYNEQFF. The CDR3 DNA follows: TGTGCCAGCAGTCGGAGCGGGACCTCCTACAATGAGCAGTTCTTC.

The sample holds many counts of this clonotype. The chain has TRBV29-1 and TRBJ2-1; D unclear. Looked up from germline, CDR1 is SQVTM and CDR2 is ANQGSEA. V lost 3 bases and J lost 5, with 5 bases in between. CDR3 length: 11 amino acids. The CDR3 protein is CSVDRDNEQFF. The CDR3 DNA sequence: TGCAGCGTTGACCGAGACAATGAGCAGTTCTTC.

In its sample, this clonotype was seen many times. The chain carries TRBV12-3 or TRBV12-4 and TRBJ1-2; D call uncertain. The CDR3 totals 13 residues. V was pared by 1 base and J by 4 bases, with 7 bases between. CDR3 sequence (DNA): TGTGCCAGCAGTTTAGAATACCTCTATGGCTACACCTTC. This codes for CASSLEYLYGYTF.